The T cell receptor beta chain described here comes from a study of T cells in Graves' hyperthyroidism and ophthalmopathy. Notes on the study in general: Blood also held most thyroid clonotypes expanded beyond 0.001.

The source material, RNA transcripts, was used to amplify TCR beta CDR3 regions. The study used the HTBI primer set for a first-round RT-PCR of the TCR CDR3. TCRdb passed the multiplex PCR reads through MiXCR, listing each CDR3 protein once. The profile shows about 210,000 distinct CDR3 sequences, 17% of them singletons. This clonotype was observed many times. The antigen is unknown. Researchers barred patients who had uncontrolled infection, other autoimmune disease, pregnancy or lactation. J lost 2 bases, V lost 0 bases, and 6 bases had no gene match. Germline values: CDR1 MNHEY, CDR2 SVGEGT. This CDR3 spans 17 amino acids.

The genes are TRBV6-2 or TRBV6-3 and TRBJ2-1; 8 positions match TRBD2. Source material: blood. This receptor was taken from a middle-aged man with Graves' hyperthyroidism. CDR3: CASSYSPSGPTYNEQFF. In DNA form, the CDR3 reads TGTGCCAGCAGTTACTCGCCTAGCGGGCCTACCTACAATGAGCAGTTCTTC.